This record concerns one TCR beta chain sequence. In germline, CDR1 is SGHVS, CDR2 FQNEAQ. V lost 5 bases to trimming and J lost 0 bases, with 23 bases between them. The CDR3 contains 19 residues. The data stem from a study of blood T cell repertoires in COVID-19. Study overall: Sources were T cells, B-cell-depleted T cells, or PBMCs; the material itself was cDNA or gDNA.

Methods used by the authors: From reference gene primer amplification, estimates of nucleated cell counts were derived. Assay: immunoSEQ multiplex PCR; the TCRdb copy retains only in-frame clones and omits some. The V and J calls and clone size are taken from that table; D and trimming were inferred from the DNA. The sample carries 14,000 or so clones, less than 85% recorded once. The J gene is TRBJ2-1, the V gene TRBV7-8; D may be TRBD1 (5 bases). The sample consisted of peripheral blood. The TCR sequence derives from a man aged 35 to 55 with active or convalescent COVID-19. CDR3 protein: CASSPSTRTPKSSYNEQFF. CDR3 DNA: TGTGCCAGCAGCCCTAGTACCCGGACACCCAAAAGCTCCTACAATGAGCAGTTCTTC.